This T cell receptor beta chain was captured in a study of regulatory T cells in long-lasting Graves disease. Time point specified: persistent/refractory GD, antithyroid drugs over 5 years with positive TRAb. PBMC RNA was the source of the TCR library. This clonotype has a handful of counts. With iRepertoire HTBI primers and Arm-PCR of CDR3 regions, TCR beta libraries were built. TCRdb reanalysed the multiplex PCR reads using MiXCR and keeps one entry per CDR3 protein. The sample lists 450,000 or so distinct CDR3 sequences; around 21% were seen once. Deletions cut 8 bases from V and 6 bases from J, with 13 bases between. CDR1 ENHRY and CDR2 SYGVKD come from the germline V gene. The CDR3 loop spans 12 amino acids.

V and J are TRBV10-3 and TRBJ1-2; D is uncertain. The clonotype comes from a female donor with Graves disease. The source was peripheral blood mononuclear cells (PBMCs), collected when the disease was refractory, from a patient treated with antithyroid drugs. The CDR3 loop is CAISGRTDGYTF. The CDR3 region has the DNA TGTGCCATCTCTGGGAGGACCGATGGCTACACCTTC.